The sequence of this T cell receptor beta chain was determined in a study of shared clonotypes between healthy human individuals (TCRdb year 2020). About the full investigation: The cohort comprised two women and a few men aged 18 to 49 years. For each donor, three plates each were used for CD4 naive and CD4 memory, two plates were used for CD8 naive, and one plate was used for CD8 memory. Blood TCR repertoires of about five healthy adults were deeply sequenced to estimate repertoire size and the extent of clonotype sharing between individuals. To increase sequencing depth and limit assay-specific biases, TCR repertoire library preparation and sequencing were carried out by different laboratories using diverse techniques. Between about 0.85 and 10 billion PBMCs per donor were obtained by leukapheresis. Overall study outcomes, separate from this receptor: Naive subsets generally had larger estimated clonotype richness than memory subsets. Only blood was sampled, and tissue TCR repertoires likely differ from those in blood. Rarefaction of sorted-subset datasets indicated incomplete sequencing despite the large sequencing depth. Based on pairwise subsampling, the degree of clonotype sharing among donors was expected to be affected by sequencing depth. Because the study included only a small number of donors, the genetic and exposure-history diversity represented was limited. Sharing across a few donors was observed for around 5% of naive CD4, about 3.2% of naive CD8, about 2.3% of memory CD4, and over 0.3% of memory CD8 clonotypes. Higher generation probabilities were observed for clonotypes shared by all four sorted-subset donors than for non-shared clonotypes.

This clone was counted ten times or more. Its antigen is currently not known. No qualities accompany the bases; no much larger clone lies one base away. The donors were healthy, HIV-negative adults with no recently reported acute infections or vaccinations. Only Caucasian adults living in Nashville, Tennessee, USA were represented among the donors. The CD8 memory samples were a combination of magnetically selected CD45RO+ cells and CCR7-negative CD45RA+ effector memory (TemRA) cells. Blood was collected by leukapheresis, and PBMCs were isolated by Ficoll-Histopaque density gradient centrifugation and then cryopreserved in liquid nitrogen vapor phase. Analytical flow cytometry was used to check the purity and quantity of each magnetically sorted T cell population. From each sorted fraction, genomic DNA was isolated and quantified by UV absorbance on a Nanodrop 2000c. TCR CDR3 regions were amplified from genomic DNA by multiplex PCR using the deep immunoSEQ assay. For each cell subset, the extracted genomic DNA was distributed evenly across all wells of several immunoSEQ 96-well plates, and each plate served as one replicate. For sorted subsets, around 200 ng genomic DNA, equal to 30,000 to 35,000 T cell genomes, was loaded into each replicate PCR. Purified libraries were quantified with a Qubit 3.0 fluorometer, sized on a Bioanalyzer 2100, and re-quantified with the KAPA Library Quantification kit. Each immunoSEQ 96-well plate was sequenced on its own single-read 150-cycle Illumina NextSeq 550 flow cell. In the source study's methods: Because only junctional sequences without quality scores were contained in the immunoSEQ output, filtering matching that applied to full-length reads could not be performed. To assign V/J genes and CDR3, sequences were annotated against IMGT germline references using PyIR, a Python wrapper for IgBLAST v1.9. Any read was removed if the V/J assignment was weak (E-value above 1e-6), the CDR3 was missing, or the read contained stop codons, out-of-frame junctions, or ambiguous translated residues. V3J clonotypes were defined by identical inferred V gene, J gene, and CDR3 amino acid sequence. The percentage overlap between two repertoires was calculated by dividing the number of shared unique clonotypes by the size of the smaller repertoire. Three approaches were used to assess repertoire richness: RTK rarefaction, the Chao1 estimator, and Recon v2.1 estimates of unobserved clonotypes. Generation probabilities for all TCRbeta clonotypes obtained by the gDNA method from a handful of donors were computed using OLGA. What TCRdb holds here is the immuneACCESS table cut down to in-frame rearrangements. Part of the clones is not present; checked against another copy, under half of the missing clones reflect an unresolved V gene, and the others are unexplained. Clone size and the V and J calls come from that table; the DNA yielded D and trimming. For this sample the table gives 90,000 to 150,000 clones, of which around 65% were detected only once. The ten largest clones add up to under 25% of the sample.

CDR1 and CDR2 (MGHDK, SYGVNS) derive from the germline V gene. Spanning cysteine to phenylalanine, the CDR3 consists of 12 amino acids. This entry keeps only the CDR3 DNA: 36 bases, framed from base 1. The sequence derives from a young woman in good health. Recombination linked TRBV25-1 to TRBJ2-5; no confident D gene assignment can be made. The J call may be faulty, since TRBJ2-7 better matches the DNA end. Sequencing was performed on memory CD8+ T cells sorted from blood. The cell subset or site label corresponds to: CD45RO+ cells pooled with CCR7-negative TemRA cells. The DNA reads TGTGCCAGCAGTGAATCCGGCTACGAGCAGTACTTC. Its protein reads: CASSESGYEQYF.